One and the same sample provided the 8 T cell receptor beta chains below, sequenced in a study of T cell responses to AZD1222 COVID-19 vaccine. The method was immunoSEQ multiplex PCR; TCRdb's version includes in-frame clones alone and lacks a portion of them. The data contain approximately 180,000 clones, roughly 91% of them singletons. Material: peripheral blood, obtained on day 0 of AZD1222 vaccination. These TCRs come from an adult in good health.

The chain joins TRBV12-5 to TRBJ1-1; 8 bases agree with TRBD1. V lost 3 bases to trimming and J lost 0 bases; unmatched junction nucleotides: 9. Germline values: CDR1 LGHNT, CDR2 FRNRAP. CDR3 length: 17 residues. The CDR3 region is CASGFGGTGRMNTEAFF. The CDR3 DNA reads TGTGCTAGTGGTTTCGGTGGGACAGGCCGCATGAACACTGAAGCTTTCTTT.

The rearrangement joins TRBV10-2 to TRBJ2-7; the D call may be TRBD1 or TRBD2 (6 bases each). V lost 5 bases to trimming and J lost 5 bases, with 22 bases between them. CDR1 is WSHSY and CDR2 is SAAADI in the germline V gene. The CDR3 extends over 16 amino acids. Written as DNA, the CDR3 is TGCGCCAGCAGTATCCTTGGGAGGCAGGGGACCCACGAGCAGTACTTC. The encoded protein is CASSILGRQGTHEQYF.

In DNA form, the CDR3 reads TGTGCCTCGACAGGGAATACCGGGGAGCTGTTTTTT. Translating gives CASTGNTGELFF. The chain recombines TRBV30 with TRBJ2-2; 7 nucleotides line up with TRBD1. Germline loops: CDR1 GTSNPN, CDR2 SVGIG (reference sequence). After removal of 7 bases from V and 5 bases from J, the junction contained 4 bases not matched to a gene. CDR3 size: 12 residues.

This clone has just one count. The CDR3 DNA follows: TGTGCCAGCAGCAGGGGGTTCCGGGACGGAGATGATGAGCAGTTCTTC. The encoded protein is CASSRGFRDGDDEQFF. This sequence joins TRBV5-8 and TRBJ2-1; TRBD1 is a possible D gene (6 bases). CDR3 size: 16 residues. In germline, CDR1 is SGHTS, CDR2 YDEGEE. V lost 4 bases to trimming and J lost 8 bases, with 22 bases between them.

This chain uses TRBV5-8 with TRBJ1-5; TRBD1 aligns across 8 bases. With V trimmed by 5 bases and J by 7 bases, 11 bases remained unmatched. Looked up from germline, CDR1 is SGHTS and CDR2 is YDEGEE. The CDR3 runs to 15 residues. As DNA, the CDR3 is TGTGCCAGCAGTTCCGGACAGGGTTTAACCCAGCCCCAGCATTTT. It yields the protein CASSSGQGLTQPQHF. The whole variable domain, filled in from reference TRBV5-8 and TRBJ1-5, reads EAGVTQSPTHLIKTRGQQATLRCSPISGHTSVYWYQQALGLGLQFLLWYDEGEERNRGNFPPRFSGRQFPNYSSELNVNALELEDSALYLCASSSGQGLTQPQHFGDGTRLSIL.

The J gene is TRBJ1-4, the V gene TRBV7-9; D gene uncertain. The CDR3 has 14 amino acids. Germline CDR1 SEHNR, CDR2 FQNEAQ (reference sequence). The V and J ends lost 5 bases and 4 bases respectively, with 11 bases between them. The CDR3 DNA is TGTGCCAGCAGCCCAGGAGAATTTAATGAAAAACTGTTTTTT. It translates to CASSPGEFNEKLFF.

The chain carries TRBV6-5 and TRBJ2-7, with D perhaps matching TRBD1 (5 bases). The germline V gene has CDR1 MNHEY and CDR2 SVGAGI. The CDR3 loop spans 16 amino acids. V gave up 3 bases and J gave up 0 bases, with 15 bases separating them. This CDR3 reads CASSYSLGRLSYEQYF. For the CDR3, the DNA is TGTGCCAGCAGTTATTCTCTGGGGCGTCTCTCCTACGAGCAGTACTTC.

The V and J genes are TRBV10-1 and TRBJ1-1; the D gene is possibly TRBD1 (5 bases). This CDR3 spans 13 amino acids. The germline gives CDR1 WNHNN, CDR2 SYGVQD (reference sequence). V was trimmed by 5 bases and J by 6 bases, leaving 13 bases between them. In DNA form, the CDR3 reads TGCGCCAGCAGTCCGGGACTTCAATCTGAAGCTTTCTTT. This sequence encodes CASSPGLQSEAFF.